The 13 T cell receptor beta chains reported below all come from one sample, sequenced in a study of blood T cell repertoires in COVID-19. Clones were read by immunoSEQ multiplex PCR, and TCRdb kept only the in-frame ones, dropping some. The sample has about 150,000 clones, 75% to 90% seen once. Sequenced input: PBMCs or T cells enriched from blood (not recorded which). The origin of the receptors is a man between 65 and 85 years old who had been exposed to COVID-19.

This chain connects TRBV10-3 to TRBJ1-5, with TRBD1 as a possible D gene (5 bases). V was pared by 2 bases and J by 7 bases, with 18 bases between. The CDR3 totals 16 residues. From germline, CDR1 is ENHRY and CDR2 SYGVKD. The CDR3 region is CAISETNQGSGQPQHF. Written as DNA, the CDR3 is TGTGCCATCAGTGAGACAAATCAGGGCAGCGGGCAGCCCCAGCATTTT.

About this clone itself: A read error may produce the germline difference seen at one junction end. The genes are TRBV24-1 and TRBJ2-7, with D possibly being TRBD2 (6 bases). Germline V CDR1 and CDR2: KGHDR, SFDVKD. The CDR3 is 13 amino acids. In DNA, the CDR3 is TGTGCCACCAGTGATCGGTTGCGACCTCCCGCGGGATTC. It specifies CATSDRLRPPAGF.

This sequence joins TRBV25-1 and TRBJ2-1; 9 nucleotides align to TRBD2. Germline assignment: CDR1 MGHDK and CDR2 SYGVNS. This CDR3 is built from 14 residues. V was pared by 5 bases and J by 4 bases, with 3 bases of the junction left unmatched. CDR3 sequence reads: CASSLLAGYNEQFF. CDR3 sequence (DNA): TGTGCCAGCAGTTTACTAGCGGGTTACAATGAGCAGTTCTTC.

The CDR3 DNA sequence: TGTGCCAGCAGTTTTGGGGCAGTGAACACTGAAGCTTTCTTT. It yields the protein CASSFGAVNTEAFF. The chain carries TRBV27 and TRBJ1-1, with TRBD1 as a possible D gene (5 bases). This CDR3 is built from 14 residues. The V end was cut by 3 bases, the J end by 0 bases, with 8 bases between. The germline V gene has CDR1 MNHEY and CDR2 SMNVEV (reference sequence).

Of note for this clone: A junction end diverges from the germline sequence, so it may reflect a read error. CDR3 nucleotide sequence: TGTGCCAGCAGCGGGGTAGCGAACCCCGGGGAGCTGTTTTTT. Protein: CASSGVANPGELFF. The chain carries TRBV9 and TRBJ2-2; D is perhaps TRBD2 (5 bases). The V gene's germline CDR1 is SGDLS and CDR2 YYNGEE. The length of the CDR3 is 14 residues.

The CDR3 spells CASSSPGGAGNQPQHF. CDR3 sequence (DNA): TGTGCCAGTAGTTCCCCGGGGGGGGCAGGGAATCAGCCCCAGCATTTT. The chain recombines TRBV19 with TRBJ1-5; D is perhaps TRBD1 (6 bases). The V gene lost 5 bases and the J gene lost 4 bases, with 18 bases spanning the gap. Germline values: CDR1 LNHDA, CDR2 SQIVND (reference sequence). This CDR3 region has 16 residues.

This sequence joins TRBV5-6 and TRBJ1-2; D gene unclear. This CDR3 spans 12 amino acids. Trimming removed 0 bases from V and 7 bases from J, with 7 bases in between. The germline gives CDR1 SGHDT, CDR2 YYEEEE. CDR3 residues: CASSLGFSGYTF. Written as DNA, the CDR3 is TGTGCCAGCAGCTTGGGGTTCAGTGGCTACACCTTC.

The chain links TRBV20-1 to TRBJ1-2; D unresolved. With 5 bases removed from V and 2 bases from J, the gap between germline ends came to 6 bases. Germline V CDR1 and CDR2: DFQATT, SNEGSKA (reference sequence). CDR3 length equals 11 residues. CDR3 bases: TGCAGTGCTTCCGGGAACTATGGCTACACCTTC. Encoded protein: CSASGNYGYTF.

This chain uses TRBV29-1 with TRBJ1-4, with 8 bases that match TRBD1. The CDR3 is 12 residues long. Trimming took 6 bases from V and 5 from J; bases not matched to a gene: 2. CDR1 and CDR2 from the germline V gene are SQVTM and ANQGSEA. The CDR3 spells CSVQGGNEKLFF. The CDR3 nucleotides are TGCAGCGTACAGGGGGGGAATGAAAAACTGTTTTTT.

The chain has TRBV7-9 and TRBJ1-4, with 9 bases identical to TRBD1. Unmatched junction bases numbered 5, after V lost 1 base and J lost 5 bases. The CDR3 runs 16 residues. Germline CDR1 reads SEHNR; CDR2 reads FQNEAQ (reference sequence). CDR3 sequence: CASSLGTGTGNEKLFF. CDR3 bases: TGTGCCAGCAGCTTAGGTACGGGGACAGGGAATGAAAAACTGTTTTTT.

The rearrangement uses TRBV15 and TRBJ1-5; tentatively, D is TRBD1 (5 bases). The CDR3 is made up of 15 amino acids. Germline-derived CDR1 and CDR2 are LNHNV and YYDKDF (reference sequence). Trimming cost V 1 base and J 7 bases, with 14 bases left between them. The CDR3 DNA reads as TGTGCCACCAGCAGAGGGATAGGGGAAGGACAGCCCCAGCATTTT. Translating gives CATSRGIGEGQPQHF.

The table lists this clone with a count of one. The rearrangement links TRBV3-1 (or the pseudogene TRBV3-2) to TRBJ2-1; TRBD1 matches at 9 bases. CDR3 length: 16 amino acids. After removal of 5 bases from V and 1 base from J, the junction contained 6 bases not matched to a gene. In germline, CDR1 is LGHDT, CDR2 YNNKEL (reference sequence). The CDR3, as DNA: TGTGCCAGCAGCACTTCAGGGACAGGGTCCTACAATGAGCAGTTCTTC. Its translation is CASSTSGTGSYNEQFF.

The chain is built from TRBV25-1 and TRBJ1-4; D might be TRBD1 (5 bases). The CDR3 runs to 14 residues. Germline CDR1 is MGHDK and CDR2 is SYGVNS. The V and J ends lost 6 bases and 4 bases respectively, with 12 bases between them. The CDR3 reads CASRKNGGNEKLFF. CDR3 nucleotides: TGTGCCAGCAGGAAGAACGGGGGTAATGAAAAACTGTTTTTT.